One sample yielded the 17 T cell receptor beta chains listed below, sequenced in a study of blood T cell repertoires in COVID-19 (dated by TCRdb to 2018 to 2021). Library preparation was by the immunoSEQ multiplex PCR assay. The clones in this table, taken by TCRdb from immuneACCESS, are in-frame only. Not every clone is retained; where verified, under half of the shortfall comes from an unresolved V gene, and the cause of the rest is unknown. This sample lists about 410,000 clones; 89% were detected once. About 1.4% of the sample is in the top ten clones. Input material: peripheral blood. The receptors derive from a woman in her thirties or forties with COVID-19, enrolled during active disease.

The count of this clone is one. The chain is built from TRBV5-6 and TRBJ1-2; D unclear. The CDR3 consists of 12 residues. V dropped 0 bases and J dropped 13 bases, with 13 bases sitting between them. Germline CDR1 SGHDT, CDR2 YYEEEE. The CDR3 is CASSLGAFVFTF. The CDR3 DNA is TGTGCCAGCAGCTTGGGGGCCTTCGTATTCACCTTC. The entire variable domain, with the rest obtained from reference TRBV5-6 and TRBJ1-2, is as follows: DAGVTQSPTHLIKTRGQQVTLRCSPKSGHDTVSWYQQALGQGPQFIFQYYEEEERQRGNFPDRFSGHQFPNYSSELNVNALLLGDSALYLCASSLGAFVFTFGSGTRLTVV.

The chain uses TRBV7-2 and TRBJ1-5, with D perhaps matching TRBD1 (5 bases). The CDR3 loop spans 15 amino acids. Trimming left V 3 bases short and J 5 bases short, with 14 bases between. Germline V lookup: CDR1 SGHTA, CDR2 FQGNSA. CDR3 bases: TGTGCCAGCAGCTTGTCCCCGGGGGGTTATCAGCCCCAGCATTTT. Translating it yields CASSLSPGGYQPQHF. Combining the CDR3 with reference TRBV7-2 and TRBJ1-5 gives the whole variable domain GAGVSQSPSNKVTEKGKDVELRCDPISGHTALYWYRQSLGQGLEFLIYFQGNSAPDKSGLPSDRFSAERTGGSVSTLTIQRTQQEDSAVYLCASSLSPGGYQPQHFGDGTRLSIL.

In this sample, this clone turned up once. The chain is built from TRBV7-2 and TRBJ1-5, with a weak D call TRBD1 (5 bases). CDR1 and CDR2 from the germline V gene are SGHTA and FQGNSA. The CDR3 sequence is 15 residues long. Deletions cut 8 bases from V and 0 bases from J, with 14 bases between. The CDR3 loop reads CASEEGPYSNQPQHF. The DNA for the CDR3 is TGTGCCAGCGAGGAGGGGCCTTATAGCAATCAGCCCCAGCATTTT.

Written as DNA, the CDR3 is TGCAGCGTTGGGGGTAGCGAGGTTTCCTACGAGCAGTACTTC. Its protein is CSVGGSEVSYEQYF. The V call is TRBV29-1, the J call TRBJ2-7; maybe TRBD2 (5 bases). Germline-derived CDR1 and CDR2 are SQVTM and ANQGSEA. This CDR3 is built from 14 residues. Deletions cut 4 bases from V and 1 base from J, with 14 bases between.

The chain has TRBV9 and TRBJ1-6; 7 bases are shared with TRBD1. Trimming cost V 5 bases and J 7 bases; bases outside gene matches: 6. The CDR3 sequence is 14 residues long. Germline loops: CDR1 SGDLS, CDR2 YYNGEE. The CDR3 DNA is TGTGCCAGCAGGTCGGGACAGCCAAATTCACCCCTCCACTTT. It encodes CASRSGQPNSPLHF.

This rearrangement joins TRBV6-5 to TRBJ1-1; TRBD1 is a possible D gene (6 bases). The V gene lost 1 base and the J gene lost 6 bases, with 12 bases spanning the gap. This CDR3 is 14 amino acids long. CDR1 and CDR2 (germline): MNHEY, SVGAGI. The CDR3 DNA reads TGTGCCAGCAGTTACTTACAGGGTAAGGCTGAAGCTTTCTTT. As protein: CASSYLQGKAEAFF.

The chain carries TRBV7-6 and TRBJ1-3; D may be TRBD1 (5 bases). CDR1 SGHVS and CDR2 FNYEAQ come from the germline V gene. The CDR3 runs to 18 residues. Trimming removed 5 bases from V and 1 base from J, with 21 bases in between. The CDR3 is CASSTAGGGVRSGNTIYF. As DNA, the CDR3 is TGTGCCAGCAGCACGGCCGGCGGAGGGGTGAGGTCTGGAAACACCATATATTTT.

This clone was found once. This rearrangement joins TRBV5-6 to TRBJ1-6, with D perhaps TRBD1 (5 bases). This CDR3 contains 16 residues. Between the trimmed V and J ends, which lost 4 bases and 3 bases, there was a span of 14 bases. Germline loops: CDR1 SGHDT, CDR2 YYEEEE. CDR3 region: CASSQTGTVYNSPLHF. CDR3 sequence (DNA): TGTGCCAGCAGCCAGACCGGGACTGTCTATAATTCACCCCTCCACTTT.

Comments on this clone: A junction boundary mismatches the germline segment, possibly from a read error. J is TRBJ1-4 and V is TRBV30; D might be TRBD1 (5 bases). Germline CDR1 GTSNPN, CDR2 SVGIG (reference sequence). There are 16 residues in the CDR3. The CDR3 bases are TGTGCCTGGAGCGGGGGGTATATTGGGCGTGAACGAAAAACTGTTTTT. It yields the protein CAWSGGYIGRERKTVF.

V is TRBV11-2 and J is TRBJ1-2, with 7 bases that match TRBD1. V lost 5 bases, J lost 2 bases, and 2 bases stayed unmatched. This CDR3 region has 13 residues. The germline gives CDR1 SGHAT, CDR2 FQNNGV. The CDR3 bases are TGTGCCAGCAGCGGGGGACAGAACTATGGCTACACCTTC. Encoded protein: CASSGGQNYGYTF.

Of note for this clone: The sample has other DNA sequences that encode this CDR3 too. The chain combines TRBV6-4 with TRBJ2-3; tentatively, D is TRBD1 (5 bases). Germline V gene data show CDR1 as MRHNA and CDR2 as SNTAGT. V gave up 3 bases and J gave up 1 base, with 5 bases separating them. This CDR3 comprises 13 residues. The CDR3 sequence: CASSETGTDTQYF. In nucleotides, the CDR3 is TGTGCCAGCAGTGAGACAGGCACAGATACGCAGTATTTT.

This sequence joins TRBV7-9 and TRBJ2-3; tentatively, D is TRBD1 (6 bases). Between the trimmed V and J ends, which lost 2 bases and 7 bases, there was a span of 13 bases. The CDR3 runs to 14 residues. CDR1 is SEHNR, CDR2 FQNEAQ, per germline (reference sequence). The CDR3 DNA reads TGTGCCAGCAGCTTAAGGGCAGGGGACAATACGCAGTATTTT. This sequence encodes CASSLRAGDNTQYF.

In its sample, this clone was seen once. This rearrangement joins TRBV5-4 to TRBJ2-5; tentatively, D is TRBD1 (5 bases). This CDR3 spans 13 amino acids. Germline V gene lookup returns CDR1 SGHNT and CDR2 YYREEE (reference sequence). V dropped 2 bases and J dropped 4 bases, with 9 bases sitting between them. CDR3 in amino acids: CASSLRGPETQYF. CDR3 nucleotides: TGTGCCAGCAGCTTAAGGGGCCCAGAGACCCAGTACTTC.

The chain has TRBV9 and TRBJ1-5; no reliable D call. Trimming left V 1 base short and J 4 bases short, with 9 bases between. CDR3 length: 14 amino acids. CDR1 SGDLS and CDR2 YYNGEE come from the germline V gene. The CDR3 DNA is TGTGCCAGCAGCGTATCTTCGGTGAATCAGCCCCAGCATTTT. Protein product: CASSVSSVNQPQHF.

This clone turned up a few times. The CDR3 is CASSPTLIAGQSYEQYF. Here the CDR3 DNA reads TGCGCCAGCAGCCCAACTCTTATAGCGGGACAATCCTACGAGCAGTACTTC. V usage is TRBV5-1 and J usage is TRBJ2-7; TRBD2 matches 8 bases. Germline values: CDR1 SGHRS, CDR2 YFSETQ. The V gene end was trimmed by 4 bases and the J gene end by 1 base; junction bases not matched to a gene: 13. CDR3 size: 17 residues.

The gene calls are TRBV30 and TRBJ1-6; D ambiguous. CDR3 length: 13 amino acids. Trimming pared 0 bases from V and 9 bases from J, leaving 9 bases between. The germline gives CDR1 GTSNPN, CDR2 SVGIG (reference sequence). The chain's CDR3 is CAWSVEGGSPLHF. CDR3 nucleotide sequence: TGTGCCTGGAGTGTAGAGGGTGGTTCACCCCTCCACTTT.

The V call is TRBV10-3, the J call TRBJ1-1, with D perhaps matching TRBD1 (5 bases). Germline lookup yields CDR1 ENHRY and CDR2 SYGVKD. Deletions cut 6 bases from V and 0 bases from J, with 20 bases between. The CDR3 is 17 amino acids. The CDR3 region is CAIRDDTWGRMNTEAFF. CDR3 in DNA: TGTGCCATCAGAGACGATACTTGGGGCAGAATGAACACTGAAGCTTTCTTT.